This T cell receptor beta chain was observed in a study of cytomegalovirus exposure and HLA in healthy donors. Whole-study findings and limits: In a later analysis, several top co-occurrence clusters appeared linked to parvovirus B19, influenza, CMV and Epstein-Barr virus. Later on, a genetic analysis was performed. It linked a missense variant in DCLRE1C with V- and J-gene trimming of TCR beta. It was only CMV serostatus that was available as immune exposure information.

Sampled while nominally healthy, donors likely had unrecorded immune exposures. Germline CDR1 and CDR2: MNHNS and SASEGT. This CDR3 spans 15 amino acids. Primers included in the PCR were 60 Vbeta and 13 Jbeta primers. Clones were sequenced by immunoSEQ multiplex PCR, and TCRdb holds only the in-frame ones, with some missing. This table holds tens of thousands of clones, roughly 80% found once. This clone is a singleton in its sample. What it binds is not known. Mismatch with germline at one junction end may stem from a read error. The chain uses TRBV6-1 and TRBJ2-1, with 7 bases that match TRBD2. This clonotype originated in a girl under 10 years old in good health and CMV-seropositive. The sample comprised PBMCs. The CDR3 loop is CASIESGMRSNEQFF. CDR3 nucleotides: TGTGCCAGCATTGAAAGCGGGATGAGGTCCAATGAGCAGTTCTTC.